A selection of T cell receptor beta chains follows, all from one sample in a study of cytomegalovirus exposure and HLA in healthy donors. Method: immunoSEQ multiplex PCR; TCRdb's copy keeps in-frame clones and lacks some. The sample shows over 150,000 clones, roughly 70% of them seen only once. Source material: PBMCs. All receptors come from a woman aged 45-60 years in good health and CMV-seropositive. The CDR3 runs from the conserved cysteine through the conserved F or W. D genes are given only for firm matches. Clone size is stated in some rows and not others, as once, few, many or a class when expanded.

cdr3_nt,cdr3_aa,j_call,cdr3_length,clone_size,v_call,d_call
TGCGCCAGCAGCTTGGGAGCGGGGGGGACTCAAGAGACCCAGTACTTC,CASSLGAGGTQETQYF,TRBJ2-5,16,few,TRBV5-1,TRBD2
TGTGCCAGTAGTATAGATCGAGTAGGGGAAAATGAAAAACTGTTTTTT,CASSIDRVGENEKLFF,TRBJ1-4,16,NA,TRBV19,NA
TGTGCCAGCAGCTCGGGAGAGACAGATACGCAGTATTTT,CASSSGETDTQYF,TRBJ2-3,13,NA,TRBV7-9,NA
TGTGCCAGCAGCAAGCCGGGACAGGGGGCGTTGGACTATGGCTACACCTTC,CASSKPGQGALDYGYTF,TRBJ1-2,17,NA,TRBV5-4,TRBD1
TGCAGCGTCAAAGTTTCGGGGGCTGAAGCTTTCTTT,CSVKVSGAEAFF,TRBJ1-1,12,once,TRBV29-1,NA
TGTGCCAGCAGAGACCAGGGGGCGCAAGGTGAAAAACTGTTTTTT,CASRDQGAQGEKLFF,TRBJ1-4,15,NA,TRBV6-1,TRBD1
TGTGCCACCAGCAGAGCAAAGGGGGCACCTAATGAAAAACTGTTTTTT,CATSRAKGAPNEKLFF,TRBJ1-4,16,NA,TRBV15,TRBD1
TGTGCCATAAAAGACGGGAACTATGGCTACACCTTC,CAIKDGNYGYTF,TRBJ1-2,12,few,TRBV25-1,NA
TGTGCCAGCAGTCCAGGGCAGGTATTGACCATTCAGTACTTC,CASSPGQVLTIQYF,TRBJ2-4,14,few,TRBV27,NA
TGTGCCAGCAGCTTAGGGACAGGGGGCAACTCCTACGAGCAGTACTTC,CASSLGTGGNSYEQYF,TRBJ2-7,16,NA,TRBV7-9,TRBD1
TGTGCCAGCAGTCGGACTAGCGGGGGACAAGAGACCCAGTACTTC,CASSRTSGGQETQYF,TRBJ2-5,15,once,TRBV2,TRBD2
TGCGCCAGCAGCCAAGAAGGGGGATCGGAGCCCCAGCATTTT,CASSQEGGSEPQHF,TRBJ1-5,14,NA,TRBV4-1,NA
TGTGCCATCAGTGGGGGGGGTGGAACTGAAGCTTTCTTT,CAISGGGGTEAFF,TRBJ1-1,13,NA,TRBV10-3,NA
TGCGCCAGCAGCTTTACAGGGATGGGCAATCAGCCCCAGCATTTT,CASSFTGMGNQPQHF,TRBJ1-5,15,NA,TRBV5-1,NA
TGTGCCAGCAGTGGGGTAAGGACAGTCTTTCACGCTGAAGCTTTCTTT,CASSGVRTVFHAEAFF,TRBJ1-1,16,few,TRBV27,NA
TGTGCCAGCAGTTTTCGCCGGGGACAGAACCAAAGCAATTCACCCCTCCACTTT,CASSFRRGQNQSNSPLHF,TRBJ1-6,18,NA,TRBV27,TRBD1
TGCGCCAGCAGCGGAACTAGTGTGACCGGGGAGCTGTTTTTT,CASSGTSVTGELFF,TRBJ2-2,14,NA,TRBV5-1,NA
TGTGCCAGCAGACTGGGCACGGGCAATCAGCCCCAGCATTTT,CASRLGTGNQPQHF,TRBJ1-5,14,NA,TRBV7-2,NA
TGTGCCAGCAGGGCACAGGGTGTGCTCACTGAAGCTTTCTTT,CASRAQGVLTEAFF,TRBJ1-1,14,NA,TRBV5-6,NA
TGTGCCAGCAGTCTCTGGACAGGCGATACGCAGTATTTT,CASSLWTGDTQYF,TRBJ2-3,13,NA,TRBV27,TRBD1
TGCGCCAGCAGTGAGACAGGGGTCCCCTATGGCTACACCTTC,CASSETGVPYGYTF,TRBJ1-2,14,NA,TRBV10-1,TRBD1
TGTGCCAGCAGCCCCACCAGGGGGAGCAGAGATACGCAGTATTTT,CASSPTRGSRDTQYF,TRBJ2-3,15,few,TRBV4-2,TRBD1
TGTGCCTGGAGTGTATTGGGGAGACCAAACTACGAGCAGTACTTC,CAWSVLGRPNYEQYF,TRBJ2-7,15,NA,TRBV30,NA
TGCGCCAGCAGCTTCAGGGCAGGCCCTGACTATGGCTACACCTTC,CASSFRAGPDYGYTF,TRBJ1-2,15,NA,TRBV5-1,NA
TGTTCCAGCAGCTTAGAGACATCTATTAGGAATTCACCCCTCCACTTT,CSSSLETSIRNSPLHF,TRBJ1-6,16,NA,TRBV7-9,NA
TGTGCCGCGGGGGGACTCGGAAACACCATATATTTT,CAAGGLGNTIYF,TRBJ1-3,12,NA,TRBV19,NA
TGCGCCAGCAGCCTAGCCCGTTCTTCTGGACAGACGTTTGGAGGTGGGCATGAAAAACTGTTTTTT,CASSLARSSGQTFGGGHEKLFF,TRBJ1-4,22,NA,TRBV5-1,NA
TGTGCCAGCAGCAAAGGGGGGGTGACCACTGAAGCTTTCTTT,CASSKGGVTTEAFF,TRBJ1-1,14,NA,TRBV7-8,NA
TGTGCCAGCAGCTTGTTAGCGGGGGCCCTAATCAATGAGCAGTTCTTC,CASSLLAGALINEQFF,TRBJ2-1,16,once,TRBV5-6,TRBD2
TGCGCCAGCAGTGAGAGACAGGGACATACGCAGTATTTT,CASSERQGHTQYF,TRBJ2-3,13,NA,TRBV10-2,TRBD1
TGTGCCAGCAGCTTAAATGCGGGGGACTCCTACGAGCAGTACTTC,CASSLNAGDSYEQYF,TRBJ2-7,15,NA,TRBV11-3,TRBD2
TGTGCCAGCAGCTTAGTGTCCAGGGATGATCAGCCCCAGCATTTT,CASSLVSRDDQPQHF,TRBJ1-5,15,NA,TRBV7-8,NA
TGTGCCAGTAGTATGACAGGGAGTTACACCATATATTTT,CASSMTGSYTIYF,TRBJ1-3,13,few,TRBV19,TRBD1
TGTGCCAGTACTCCGGGACAGGGCTACGAGCAGTACTTC,CASTPGQGYEQYF,TRBJ2-7,13,few,TRBV19,TRBD1
TGTGCCAGCAATCAAGCGGGGGGGTCCTACAATGAGCAGTTCTTC,CASNQAGGSYNEQFF,TRBJ2-1,15,few,TRBV6-1,TRBD2
TGTGCGTATTCTCGACAGTACAATCAGCCCCAGCATTTT,CAYSRQYNQPQHF,TRBJ1-5,13,NA,TRBV30,NA